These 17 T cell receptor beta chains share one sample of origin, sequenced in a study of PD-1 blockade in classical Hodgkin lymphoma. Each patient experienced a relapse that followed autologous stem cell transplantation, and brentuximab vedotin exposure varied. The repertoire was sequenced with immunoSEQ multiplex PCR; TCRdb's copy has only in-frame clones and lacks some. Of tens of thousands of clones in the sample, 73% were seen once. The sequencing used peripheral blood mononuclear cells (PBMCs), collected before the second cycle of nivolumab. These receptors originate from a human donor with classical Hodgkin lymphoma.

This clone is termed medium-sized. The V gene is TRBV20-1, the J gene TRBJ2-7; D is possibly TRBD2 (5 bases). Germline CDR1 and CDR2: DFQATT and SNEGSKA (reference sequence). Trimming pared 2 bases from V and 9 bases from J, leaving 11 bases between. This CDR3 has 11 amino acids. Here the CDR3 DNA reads TGCAGTGCTAGACAGGAGGTGACGCAGTACTTC. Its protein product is CSARQEVTQYF.

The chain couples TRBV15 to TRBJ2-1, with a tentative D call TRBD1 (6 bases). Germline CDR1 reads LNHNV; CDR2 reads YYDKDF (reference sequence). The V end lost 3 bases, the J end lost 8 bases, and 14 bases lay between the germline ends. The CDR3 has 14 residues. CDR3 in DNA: TGTGCCACCAGCAGGGACCGACCAGGGGATGAGCAGTTCTTC. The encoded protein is CATSRDRPGDEQFF.

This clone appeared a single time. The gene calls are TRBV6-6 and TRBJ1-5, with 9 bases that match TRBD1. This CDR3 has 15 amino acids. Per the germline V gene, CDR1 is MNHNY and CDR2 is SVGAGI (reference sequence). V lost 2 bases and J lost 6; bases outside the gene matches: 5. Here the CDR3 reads CASSYPTGGRQPQHF. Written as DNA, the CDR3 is TGTGCCAGCAGTTACCCAACAGGGGGCCGTCAGCCCCAGCATTTT.

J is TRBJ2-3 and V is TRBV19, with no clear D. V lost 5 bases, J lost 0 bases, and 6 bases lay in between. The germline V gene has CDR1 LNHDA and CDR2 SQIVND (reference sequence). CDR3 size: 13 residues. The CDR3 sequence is CASSSDSTDTQYF. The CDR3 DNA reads TGTGCCAGTAGTTCCGACAGCACAGATACGCAGTATTTT.

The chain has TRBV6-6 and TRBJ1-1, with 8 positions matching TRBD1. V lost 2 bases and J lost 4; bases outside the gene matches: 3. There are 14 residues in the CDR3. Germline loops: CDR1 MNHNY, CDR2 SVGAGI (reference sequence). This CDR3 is CASSYGQGITEAFF. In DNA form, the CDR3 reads TGTGCCAGCAGTTACGGACAGGGAATCACTGAAGCTTTCTTT.

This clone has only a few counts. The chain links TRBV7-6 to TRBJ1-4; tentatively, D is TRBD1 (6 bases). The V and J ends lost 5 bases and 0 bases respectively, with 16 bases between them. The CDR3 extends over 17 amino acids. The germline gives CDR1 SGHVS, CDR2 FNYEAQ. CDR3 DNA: TGTGCCAGCAGCGGAACAGACAGGCAAGCAACTAATGAAAAACTGTTTTTT. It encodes CASSGTDRQATNEKLFF.

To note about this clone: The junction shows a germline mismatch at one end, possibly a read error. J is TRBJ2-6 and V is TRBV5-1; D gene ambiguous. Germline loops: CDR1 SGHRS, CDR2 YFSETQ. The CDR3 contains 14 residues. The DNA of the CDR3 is TGCGCCAGCTGCTTTGCGACTGGGGCCAACGTCCTGACTTTC. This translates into CASCFATGANVLTF. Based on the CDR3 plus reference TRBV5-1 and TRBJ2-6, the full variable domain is KAGVTQTPRYLIKTRGQQVTLSCSPISGHRSVSWYQQTPGQGLQFLFEYFSETQRNKGNFPGRFSGRQFSNSRSEMNVSTLELGDSALYLCASCFATGANVLTFGAGSRLTVL.

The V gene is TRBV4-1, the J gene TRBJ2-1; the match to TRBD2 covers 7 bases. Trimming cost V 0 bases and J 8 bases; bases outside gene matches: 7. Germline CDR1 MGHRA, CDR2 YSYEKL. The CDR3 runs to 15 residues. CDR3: CASSQDSGLADEQFF. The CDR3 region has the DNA TGCGCCAGCAGCCAAGATTCCGGGCTAGCGGATGAGCAGTTCTTC.

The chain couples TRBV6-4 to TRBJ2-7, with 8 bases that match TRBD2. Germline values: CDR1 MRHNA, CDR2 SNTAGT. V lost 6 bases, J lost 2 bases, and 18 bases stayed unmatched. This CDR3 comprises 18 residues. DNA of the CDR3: TGTGCCAGCAGCGGGGGGGTTCGGGCGACTAGCCGAGCCTACGAGCAGTACTTC. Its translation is CASSGGVRATSRAYEQYF.

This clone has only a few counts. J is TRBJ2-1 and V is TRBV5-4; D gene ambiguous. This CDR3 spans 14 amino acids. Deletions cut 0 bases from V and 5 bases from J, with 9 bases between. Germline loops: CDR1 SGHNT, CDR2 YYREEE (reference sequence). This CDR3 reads CASSLVAGNNEQFF. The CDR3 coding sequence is TGTGCCAGCAGCTTGGTTGCAGGAAACAATGAGCAGTTCTTC.

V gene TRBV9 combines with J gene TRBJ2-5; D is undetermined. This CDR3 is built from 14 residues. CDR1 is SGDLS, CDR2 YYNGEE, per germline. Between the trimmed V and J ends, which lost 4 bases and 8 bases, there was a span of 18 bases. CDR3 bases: TGTGCCAGCAGCCCCTCACCGGGTCCCATCACCCAGTACTTC. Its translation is CASSPSPGPITQYF.

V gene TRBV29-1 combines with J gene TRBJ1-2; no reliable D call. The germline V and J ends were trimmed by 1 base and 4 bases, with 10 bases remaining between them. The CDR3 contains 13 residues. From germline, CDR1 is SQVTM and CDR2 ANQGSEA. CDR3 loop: CSVEVPRGYGYTF. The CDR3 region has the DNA TGCAGCGTTGAAGTCCCGCGCGGCTATGGCTACACCTTC.

CDR3 in amino acids: CASSIQGGFSDEQFF. CDR3 coding DNA: TGTGCCAGTAGCATACAGGGGGGATTTTCGGATGAGCAGTTCTTC. The chain employs TRBV19 and TRBJ2-1; 8 bases agree with TRBD1. V was clipped by 6 bases and J by 8 bases; unmatched bases: 12. The length of the CDR3 is 15 residues. In germline, CDR1 is LNHDA, CDR2 SQIVND (reference sequence).

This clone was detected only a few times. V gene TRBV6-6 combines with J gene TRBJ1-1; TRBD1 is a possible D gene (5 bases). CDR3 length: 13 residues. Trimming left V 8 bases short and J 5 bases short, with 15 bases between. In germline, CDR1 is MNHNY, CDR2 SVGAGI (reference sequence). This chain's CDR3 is CASGTEGGTEAFF. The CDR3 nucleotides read TGTGCCAGCGGGACTGAGGGAGGTACTGAAGCTTTCTTT.

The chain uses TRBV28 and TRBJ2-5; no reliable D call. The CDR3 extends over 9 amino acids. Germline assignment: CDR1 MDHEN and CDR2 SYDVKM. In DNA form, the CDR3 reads TGTGTCCCACGAGAGACCCAGTACTTC. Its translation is CVPRETQYF.

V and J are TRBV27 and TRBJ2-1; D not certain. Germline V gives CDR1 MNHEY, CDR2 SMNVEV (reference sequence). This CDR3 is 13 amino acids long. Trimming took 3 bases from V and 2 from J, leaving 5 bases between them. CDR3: CASSLRPYNEQFF. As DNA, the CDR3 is TGTGCCAGCAGTTTGAGGCCCTACAATGAGCAGTTCTTC.

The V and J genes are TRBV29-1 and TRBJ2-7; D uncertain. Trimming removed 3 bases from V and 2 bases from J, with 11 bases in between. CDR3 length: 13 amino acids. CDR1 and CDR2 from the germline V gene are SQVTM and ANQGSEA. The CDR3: CSVERLSTYEQYF. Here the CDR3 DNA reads TGCAGCGTTGAGCGACTCTCTACCTACGAGCAGTACTTC.